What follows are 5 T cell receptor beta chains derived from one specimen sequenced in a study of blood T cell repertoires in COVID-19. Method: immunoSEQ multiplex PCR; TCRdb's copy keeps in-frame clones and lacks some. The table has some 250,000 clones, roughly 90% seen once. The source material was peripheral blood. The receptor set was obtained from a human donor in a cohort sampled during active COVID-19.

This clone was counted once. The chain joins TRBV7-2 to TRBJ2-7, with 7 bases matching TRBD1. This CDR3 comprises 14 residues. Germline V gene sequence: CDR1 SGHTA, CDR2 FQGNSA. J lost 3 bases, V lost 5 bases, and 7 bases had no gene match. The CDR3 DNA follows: TGTGCCAGCAGCCCCCGATACAGGGGCTACGAGCAGTACTTC. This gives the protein CASSPRYRGYEQYF.

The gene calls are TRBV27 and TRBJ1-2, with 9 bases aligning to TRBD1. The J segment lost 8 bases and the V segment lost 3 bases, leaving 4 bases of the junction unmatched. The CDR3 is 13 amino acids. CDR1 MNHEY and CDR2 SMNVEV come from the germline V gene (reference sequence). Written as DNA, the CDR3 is TGTGCCAGCAGTTTTCGGACAGGGGAGGGCTACACCTTC. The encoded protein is CASSFRTGEGYTF.

In DNA, the CDR3 is TGCGCCAGCAGCCAGTCTCCCGGGACAGGGAAGTACAATGAGCAGTTCTTC. Amino acids: CASSQSPGTGKYNEQFF. J is TRBJ2-1 and V is TRBV4-3; 9 nucleotides match TRBD1. The J segment lost 4 bases and the V segment lost 3 bases, leaving 10 bases of the junction unmatched. CDR1 and CDR2 (germline): LGHNA, YSLEER. The CDR3 runs to 17 residues.

The CDR3 loop reads CASSLRFYRQGGTGELFF. The CDR3, as DNA: TGTGCCAGCAGTTTAAGGTTTTACCGGCAGGGGGGAACCGGGGAGCTGTTTTTT. This rearrangement joins TRBV28 to TRBJ2-2, with a weak D call TRBD1 (7 bases). The CDR3 loop spans 18 amino acids. With 2 bases removed from V and 5 bases from J, the gap between germline ends came to 21 bases. Germline V gene sequence: CDR1 MDHEN, CDR2 SYDVKM.

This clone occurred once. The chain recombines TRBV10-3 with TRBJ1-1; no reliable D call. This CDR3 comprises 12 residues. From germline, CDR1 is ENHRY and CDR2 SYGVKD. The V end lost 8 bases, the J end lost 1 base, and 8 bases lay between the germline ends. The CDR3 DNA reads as TGTGCCATCTCCGGGTCGAACACTGAAGCTTTCTTT. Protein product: CAISGSNTEAFF.